Presented here are 6 T cell receptor beta chains from one specimen sequenced in a study of cytomegalovirus exposure and HLA in healthy donors. Both 60 Vbeta primers and 13 Jbeta primers went into the PCR. The table came from immunoSEQ multiplex PCR; TCRdb's copy has only in-frame clones and leaves some out. The data contain about 160,000 clones, over 70% of them singletons. The sample comprised PBMCs. The receptors derive from a male donor in good health and CMV-seropositive.

V is TRBV19 and J is TRBJ1-3; no definite D call. The length of the CDR3 is 15 residues. Germline CDR1 is LNHDA and CDR2 is SQIVND (reference sequence). V gave up 3 bases and J gave up 2 bases, with 11 bases separating them. The CDR3: CASSMAGETGNTIYF. The CDR3 DNA reads TGTGCCAGTAGTATGGCAGGCGAGACTGGAAACACCATATATTTT.

A few counts support this clone. V gene TRBV2 combines with J gene TRBJ1-4; no firm D call. Germline assignment: CDR1 SNHLY and CDR2 FYNNEI. Trimming removed 6 bases at V and 3 bases at J, with 8 bases between. This CDR3 has 13 amino acids. CDR3 protein: CASSPQSNEKLFF. The CDR3 region has the DNA TGTGCCAGCAGCCCTCAGTCTAATGAAAAACTGTTTTTT. Together with reference TRBV2 and TRBJ1-4, the CDR3 gives the full variable domain: EPEVTQTPSHQVTQMGQEVILRCVPISNHLYFYWYRQILGQKVEFLVSFYNNEISEKSEIFDDQFSVERPDGSNFTLKIRSTKLEDSAMYFCASSPQSNEKLFFGSGTQLSVL.

This clone was found a few times. The gene calls are TRBV6-1 and TRBJ2-7; TRBD1 matches 8 bases. This CDR3 comprises 13 residues. Germline assignment: CDR1 MNHNS and CDR2 SASEGT. V gave up 8 bases and J gave up 2 bases; unmatched junction bases: 5. CDR3 amino acids: CASGWTGTYEQYF. The CDR3 DNA reads TGTGCCAGCGGCTGGACAGGGACCTACGAGCAGTACTTC.

Only a few counts were recorded for this clone. The chain recombines TRBV30 with TRBJ1-4; a possible D gene is TRBD1 (5 bases). V lost 5 bases and J 3 bases, leaving 10 bases between the germline ends. CDR1 and CDR2 (germline): GTSNPN, SVGIG (reference sequence). The CDR3 is 13 amino acids. The CDR3 here is CAWLGGSNEKLFF. The DNA of the CDR3 is TGTGCCTGGCTGGGGGGATCTAATGAAAAACTGTTTTTT.

V usage is TRBV7-6 and J usage is TRBJ1-2; TRBD1 might be the D (5 bases). The germline V gene encodes CDR1 SGHVS and CDR2 FNYEAQ. The CDR3 sequence is 15 residues long. The V and J ends lost 2 bases and 2 bases respectively, with 12 bases between them. The CDR3 is CASSLSQGPNYGYTF. The CDR3 nucleotides are TGTGCCAGCAGCTTAAGCCAGGGTCCCAACTATGGCTACACCTTC.

Of note for this clone: Mismatch with germline at one junction end may stem from a read error. The chain employs TRBV7-7 and TRBJ1-1; a weak D match, TRBD1 (6 bases). CDR3 length equals 13 residues. Germline V gives CDR1 SSHAT, CDR2 FNYEAQ (reference sequence). CDR3 sequence (DNA): TGTGCTAGCAGTTACAGGGTATGGACTGAAGCTTTCTTT. Translation: CASSYRVWTEAFF.